The present T cell receptor (beta chain) was sequenced within a study of cytomegalovirus exposure and HLA in healthy donors. Study results and caveats: The HLA-A and HLA-B alleles of most subjects were reportedly predicted accurately from TCR beta sequences.

PCR primers comprised 60 Vbeta and 13 Jbeta primers. This table comes from immunoSEQ multiplex PCR, and its TCRdb copy is limited to in-frame clones, with some not included. The sample includes 93,000 or so clones, 75% to 85% seen only once; the top ten take 10% to 13%. Germline assignment: CDR1 SGHTA and CDR2 FQGTGA. Between the trimmed V and J ends, which lost 1 base and 11 bases, there was a span of 16 bases. This CDR3 has 14 amino acids. Turning to this clone: Its antigen is unidentified.

Healthy people donating bone marrow made up the donors. The sequence came from a woman younger than 30 in good health and CMV-seropositive. The specimen was PBMCs. The chain carries TRBV7-3 and TRBJ2-3; TRBD2 might be the D (5 bases). Here the CDR3 DNA reads TGTGCCAGCAGCTTAAACCCTGTAGGACTTCTGCAGTATTTT. Protein sequence: CASSLNPVGLLQYF.